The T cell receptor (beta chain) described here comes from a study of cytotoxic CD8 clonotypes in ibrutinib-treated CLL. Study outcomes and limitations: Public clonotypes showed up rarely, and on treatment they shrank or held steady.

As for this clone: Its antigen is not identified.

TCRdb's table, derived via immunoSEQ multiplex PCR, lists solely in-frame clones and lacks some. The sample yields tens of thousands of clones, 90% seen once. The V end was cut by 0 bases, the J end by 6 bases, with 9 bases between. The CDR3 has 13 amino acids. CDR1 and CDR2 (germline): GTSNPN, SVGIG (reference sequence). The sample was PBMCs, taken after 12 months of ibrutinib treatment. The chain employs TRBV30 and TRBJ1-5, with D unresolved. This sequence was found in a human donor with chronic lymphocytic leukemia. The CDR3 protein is CAWSVHLSQPQHF. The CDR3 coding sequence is TGTGCCTGGAGTGTACACTTGTCTCAGCCCCAGCATTTT.